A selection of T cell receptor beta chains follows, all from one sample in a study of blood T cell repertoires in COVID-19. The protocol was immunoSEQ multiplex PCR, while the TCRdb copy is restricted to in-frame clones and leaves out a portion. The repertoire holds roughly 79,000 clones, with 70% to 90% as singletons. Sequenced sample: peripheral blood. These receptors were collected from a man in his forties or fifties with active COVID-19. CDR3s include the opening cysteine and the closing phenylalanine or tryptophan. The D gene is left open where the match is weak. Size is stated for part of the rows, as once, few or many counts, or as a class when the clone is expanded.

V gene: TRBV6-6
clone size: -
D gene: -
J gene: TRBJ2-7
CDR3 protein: CASSPLYEQYF
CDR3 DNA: TGTGCCAGCAGTCCCCTGTACGAGCAGTACTTC

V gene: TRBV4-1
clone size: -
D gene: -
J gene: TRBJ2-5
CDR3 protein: CASSQDWQGQETQYF
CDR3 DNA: TGCGCCAGCAGCCAAGATTGGCAGGGGCAAGAGACCCAGTACTTC

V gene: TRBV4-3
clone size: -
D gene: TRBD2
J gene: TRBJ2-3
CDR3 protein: CASSLSGGVEDTQYF
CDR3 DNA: TGCGCCAGCAGCCTTAGCGGGGGGGTGGAAGATACGCAGTATTTT

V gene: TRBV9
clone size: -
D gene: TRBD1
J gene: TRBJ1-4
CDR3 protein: CASSVGTGATNEKLFF
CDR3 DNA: TGTGCCAGCAGCGTAGGGACAGGTGCAACTAATGAAAAACTGTTTTTT

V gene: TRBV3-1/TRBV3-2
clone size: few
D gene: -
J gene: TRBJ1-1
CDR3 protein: CASSQDHGVPEAFF
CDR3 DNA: TGTGCCAGCAGCCAAGATCACGGGGTCCCTGAAGCTTTCTTT

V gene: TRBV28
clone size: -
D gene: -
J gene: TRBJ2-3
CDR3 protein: CASSLEQGSTDTQYF
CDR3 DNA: TGTGCCAGCAGTTTGGAACAGGGTAGCACAGATACGCAGTATTTT

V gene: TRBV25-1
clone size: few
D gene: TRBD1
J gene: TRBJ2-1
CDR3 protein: CASSESRGTEQADEQFF
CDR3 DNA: TGTGCCAGCAGTGAATCTAGAGGGACAGAGCAAGCGGATGAGCAGTTCTTC

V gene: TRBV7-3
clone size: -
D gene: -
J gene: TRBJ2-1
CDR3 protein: CASSLMGQGVNEQFF
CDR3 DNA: TGTGCCAGCAGCTTAATGGGGCAGGGTGTCAATGAGCAGTTCTTC

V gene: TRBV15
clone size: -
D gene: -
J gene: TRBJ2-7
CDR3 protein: CATSRDLAVSREQYF
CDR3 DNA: TGTGCCACCAGCAGAGATCTTGCGGTGTCTCGCGAGCAGTACTTC

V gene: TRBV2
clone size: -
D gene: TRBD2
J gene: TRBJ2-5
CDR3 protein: CASSEWLAGGVVKTQYF
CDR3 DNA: TGTGCCAGCAGTGAATGGCTAGCGGGAGGCGTGGTAAAGACCCAGTACTTC

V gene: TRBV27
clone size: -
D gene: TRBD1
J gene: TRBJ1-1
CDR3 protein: CASSSIRPGTGGDMNTEAFF
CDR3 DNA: TGTGCCAGCAGTTCAATCCGTCCCGGGACAGGGGGTGACATGAACACTGAAGCTTTCTTT

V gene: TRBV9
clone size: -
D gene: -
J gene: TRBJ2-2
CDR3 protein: CASSVGGRSNTGELFF
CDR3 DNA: TGTGCCAGCAGCGTAGGCGGGCGCTCGAACACCGGGGAGCTGTTTTTT

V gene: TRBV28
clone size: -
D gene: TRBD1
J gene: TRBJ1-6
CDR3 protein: CASSLGPGTVNSPLHF
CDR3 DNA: TGTGCCAGCAGTTTGGGCCCCGGGACAGTAAATTCACCCCTCCACTTT

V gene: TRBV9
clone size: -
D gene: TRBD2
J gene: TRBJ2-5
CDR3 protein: CASSVGPQREGRETQYF
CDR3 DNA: TGTGCCAGCAGCGTAGGGCCTCAGCGGGAGGGCAGAGAGACCCAGTACTTC